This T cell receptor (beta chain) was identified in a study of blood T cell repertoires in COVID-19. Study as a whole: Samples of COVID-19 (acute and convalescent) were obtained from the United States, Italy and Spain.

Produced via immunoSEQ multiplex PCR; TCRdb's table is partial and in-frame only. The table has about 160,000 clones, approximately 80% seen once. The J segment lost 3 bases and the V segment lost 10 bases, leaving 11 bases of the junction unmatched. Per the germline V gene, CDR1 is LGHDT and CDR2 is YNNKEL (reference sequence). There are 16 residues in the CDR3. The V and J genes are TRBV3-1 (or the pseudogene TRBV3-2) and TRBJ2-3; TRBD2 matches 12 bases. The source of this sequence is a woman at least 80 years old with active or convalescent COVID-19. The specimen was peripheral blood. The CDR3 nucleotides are TGTGCCACAGGACTAGCGGGAAAGAGTGAGACAGATACGCAGTATTTT. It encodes CATGLAGKSETDTQYF.